These T cell receptor beta chains were read from a single sample in a study of long-term antiretroviral therapy in people with HIV. This table comes from immunoSEQ multiplex PCR, and its TCRdb copy is limited to in-frame clones, with some not included. This repertoire shows fewer than 45,000 clones, 82% found once; its top ten account for over 10%. Sequences were derived from unsorted PBMCs, sampled 0.3 years after starting antiretroviral therapy. These receptors were collected from a man younger than 30 with HIV. The CDR3 runs from the conserved cysteine through the conserved F or W. A D gene is named only where the DNA matches it firmly. Clone size, where shown, is once, few, many, or a class for clones that have expanded.

d_call	clone_size	j_call	v_call	cdr3_aa	cdr3_nt
NA	NA	TRBJ2-6	TRBV7-8	CASSLGWTANSGANVLTF	TGTGCCAGCAGCTTAGGGTGGACAGCGAACTCTGGGGCCAACGTCCTGACTTTC
NA	NA	TRBJ2-3	TRBV19	CASSREGGVPGDTQYF	TGTGCCAGTAGCCGAGAGGGGGGGGTGCCAGGGGATACGCAGTATTTT
TRBD1	NA	TRBJ2-2	TRBV13	CASSSSGQGRYTGELFF	TGTGCCAGCAGCTCATCCGGACAGGGACGGTACACCGGGGAGCTGTTTTTT
NA	NA	TRBJ1-4	TRBV9	CASSVGGPGWEKLFF	TGTGCCAGCAGCGTAGGAGGGCCAGGGTGGGAAAAACTGTTTTTT
TRBD2	NA	TRBJ2-5	TRBV7-6	CASSRNAGGETQYF	TGTGCCAGCTCCCGGAATGCGGGGGGAGAGACCCAGTACTTC
NA	few	TRBJ2-7	TRBV7-8	CASSLKTAYEQYF	TGTGCCAGCAGCTTAAAAACTGCCTACGAGCAGTACTTC
NA	NA	TRBJ2-4	TRBV28	CASTPYREHILLLAKNIQYF	TGTGCCAGCACACCCTACCGGGAACACATACTACTACTAGCCAAAAACATTCAGTACTTC
NA	few	TRBJ2-2	TRBV7-9	CASSSVASSGELFF	TGTGCCAGCAGCTCTGTAGCGTCTTCCGGGGAGCTGTTTTTT
NA	NA	TRBJ1-4	TRBV7-9	CASSSTFGGLAELFF	TGTGCCAGCAGCTCTACTTTTGGGGGGCTTGCGGAACTGTTTTTT
NA	NA	TRBJ1-2	TRBV6-5	CASSYSAGDGYTF	TGTGCCAGCAGTTACTCAGCGGGGGATGGCTACACCTTC
NA	NA	TRBJ2-3	TRBV19	CASSDYVYTDTQYF	TGTGCCAGTAGTGACTACGTCTACACAGATACGCAGTATTTT
TRBD1	NA	TRBJ1-2	TRBV7-2	CASSLEYGQGYGYTF	TGTGCCAGCAGCTTAGAGTACGGACAGGGCTATGGCTACACCTTC
NA	NA	TRBJ2-3	TRBV18	CASSPRRLSTDTQYF	TGTGCCAGCTCACCACGTAGGTTAAGCACAGATACGCAGTATTTT
NA	once	TRBJ1-4	TRBV7-8	CASSKFSGNEKLFF	TGTGCCAGCAGCAAGTTTTCCGGTAATGAAAAACTGTTTTTT
NA	medium-sized	TRBJ2-4	TRBV4-1	CASSQDQDPVLAKNIQYF	TGCGCCAGCAGCCAAGATCAGGATCCGGTACTAGCCAAAAACATTCAGTACTTC
TRBD2	NA	TRBJ2-7	TRBV28	CASTSPGLAGGADYYEQYF	TGTGCCAGCACCTCCCCCGGACTAGCGGGAGGAGCTGACTACTACGAGCAGTACTTC
NA	NA	TRBJ1-1	TRBV27	CASRPWGNGHCTEAFF	TGTGCCAGCAGACCATGGGGTAACGGACATTGCACTGAAGCTTTCTTT
NA	NA	TRBJ2-7	TRBV4-1	CASIYSWNDYEQYF	TGCGCCAGCATCTACTCGTGGAATGACTACGAGCAGTACTTC
NA	NA	TRBJ1-2	TRBV5-4	CASSPGGQGHGYTF	TGTGCCAGCAGCCCTGGCGGACAAGGCCATGGCTACACCTTC
TRBD2	once	TRBJ2-3	TRBV5-4	CASSRGLAGFTDTQYF	TGTGCCAGCAGCCGGGGACTAGCGGGCTTCACAGATACGCAGTATTTT
TRBD2	NA	TRBJ2-7	TRBV29-1	CSVGGLASREQYF	TGCAGCGTTGGTGGACTAGCGTCACGCGAGCAGTACTTC
TRBD2	NA	TRBJ2-1	TRBV4-2	CASSQPEGRAFYEQFF	TGTGCCAGCAGCCAACCGGAGGGGAGGGCATTTTATGAGCAGTTCTTC
TRBD2	NA	TRBJ2-7	TRBV7-6	CASSQLANGAYEQYF	TGTGCCAGCAGCCAACTAGCGAACGGGGCTTACGAGCAGTACTTC
NA	few	TRBJ2-1	TRBV28	CASSWGLHYNEQFF	TGTGCCAGCAGTTGGGGACTCCACTACAATGAGCAGTTCTTC
TRBD1	few	TRBJ1-2	TRBV7-9	CASRDPGQHNYGYTF	TGTGCCAGCAGGGACCCGGGACAGCATAACTATGGCTACACCTTC
NA	NA	TRBJ2-5	TRBV29-1	CSVQGPHYQETQYF	TGCAGCGTCCAGGGACCACATTACCAAGAGACCCAGTACTTC
TRBD2	NA	TRBJ2-3	TRBV5-4	CASSDTGLAGGIRQYF	TGTGCCAGCAGCGACACAGGACTAGCGGGGGGGATTAGGCAGTATTTT
NA	NA	TRBJ2-7	TRBV7-2	CASNALGALAYEQYF	TGTGCCAGCAACGCCCTCGGGGCCCTCGCCTACGAGCAGTACTTC
NA	NA	TRBJ1-2	TRBV4-1	CASSQDPIGDGYTF	TGCGCCAGCAGCCAAGACCCCATCGGGGATGGCTACACCTTC
TRBD1	NA	TRBJ1-2	TRBV7-9	CASSSDGQAHYGYTF	TGTGCCAGCAGCTCAGACGGACAGGCGCACTATGGCTACACCTTC
NA	NA	TRBJ1-1	TRBV5-6	CASSLGGRAFF	TGTGCCAGCAGCTTGGGGGGGAGGGCTTTCTTT
NA	NA	TRBJ2-7	TRBV6-1	CASSEQLPYEQYF	TGTGCCAGCAGTGAACAGCTCCCCTACGAGCAGTACTTC
NA	few	TRBJ1-2	TRBV25-1	CASMGEGAYGYTF	TGTGCCAGCATGGGGGAGGGCGCTTATGGCTACACCTTC
NA	NA	TRBJ2-4	TRBV9	CASSVDPFGGKNIQYF	TGTGCCAGCAGCGTAGACCCCTTCGGAGGCAAAAACATTCAGTACTTC
NA	NA	TRBJ2-7	TRBV7-2	CASSPPMNEQYF	TGTGCCAGCAGCCCCCCGATGAACGAGCAGTACTTC
NA	NA	TRBJ2-1	TRBV5-1	CASSFDGNPPYNEQFF	TGCGCCAGCAGCTTCGACGGGAATCCCCCCTACAATGAGCAGTTCTTC
TRBD1	NA	TRBJ2-1	TRBV10-3	CAISAPFQGEGNEQFF	TGTGCCATCAGTGCTCCTTTCCAGGGGGAAGGCAATGAGCAGTTCTTC
NA	NA	TRBJ2-5	TRBV19	CASMRQGGETQYF	TGTGCCAGTATGAGGCAGGGCGGGGAGACCCAGTACTTC
NA	NA	TRBJ1-1	TRBV6-1	CASSPEGHTEAFF	TGTGCCAGCAGCCCTGAAGGGCACACTGAAGCTTTCTTT
NA	once	TRBJ1-2	TRBV7-2	CASSPGPSPLGYTF	TGTGCCAGCAGCCCAGGCCCTTCCCCCCTTGGCTACACCTTC
TRBD1	NA	TRBJ1-4	TRBV19	CASSSDRGPSDEKLFF	TGTGCCAGTAGTTCGGACAGGGGGCCGTCTGATGAAAAACTGTTTTTT
NA	NA	TRBJ2-7	TRBV2	CASSDQGSAYEQYF	TGTGCCAGCAGTGACCAGGGATCTGCCTACGAGCAGTACTTC
TRBD1	NA	TRBJ1-2	TRBV18	CASSAPGGQDGYTF	TGTGCCAGCTCAGCCCCAGGGGGGCAGGATGGCTACACCTTC
TRBD1	NA	TRBJ1-5	TRBV19	CGTGVGNQPQHF	TGTGGGACAGGGGTTGGCAATCAGCCCCAGCATTTT
NA	few	TRBJ1-6	TRBV5-1	CASSLRGNSPLHF	TGCGCCAGCAGCTTGCGGGGAAATTCACCCCTCCACTTT
NA	NA	TRBJ1-3	TRBV29-1	CSVEDEGAHSGNTIYF	TGCAGCGTTGAAGATGAGGGTGCCCACTCTGGAAACACCATATATTTT
TRBD1	NA	TRBJ2-7	TRBV5-1	CASSLLGQGLSYEQYF	TGCGCCAGCAGCTTACTGGGACAGGGACTCTCCTACGAGCAGTACTTC
TRBD1	once	TRBJ2-1	TRBV2	CASSPGQGHNEQFF	TGTGCCAGCAGCCCTGGACAGGGTCACAATGAGCAGTTCTTC
NA	NA	TRBJ2-7	TRBV21-1	CASSPPTGDRVGEQYF	TGTGCCAGCAGCCCCCCGACAGGCGATAGGGTAGGGGAGCAGTACTTC
NA	few	TRBJ1-3	TRBV30	CAWSGGGLANTIYF	TGTGCCTGGAGCGGCGGGGGCTTGGCAAACACCATATATTTT
NA	NA	TRBJ1-5	TRBV10-3	CAISGERDLNQPQHF	TGTGCCATCAGTGGGGAGCGGGATCTCAATCAGCCCCAGCATTTT
TRBD2	NA	TRBJ2-7	TRBV2	CASSEATSDYEQYF	TGTGCCAGCAGTGAGGCTACTAGCGACTACGAGCAGTACTTC
NA	NA	TRBJ2-1	TRBV6-6	CASSIAFREQFF	TGTGCCAGCAGTATCGCGTTTAGGGAGCAGTTCTTC
TRBD2	NA	TRBJ2-5	TRBV19	CASTASGNPTQYF	TGTGCCAGTACCGCTAGCGGGAACCCGACCCAGTACTTC
NA	NA	TRBJ2-3	TRBV18	CASSPRGVTDTQYF	TGTGCCAGCTCACCAAGGGGAGTCACAGATACGCAGTATTTT